This passage covers 23 T cell receptor beta chains from one sample sequenced in a study of T cell clones after liver transplantation. The protocol was immunoSEQ multiplex PCR, while the TCRdb copy is restricted to in-frame clones and leaves out a portion. The sample contains some 70,000 clones, about nine tenths of which appear only once. This sample comprised CD4+ T cells from blood, obtained before liver transplant. The receptor source for this set is a human donor who received a liver transplant.

The chain links TRBV27 to TRBJ2-1, with D possibly matching TRBD2 (5 bases). The CDR3 spans 16 residues. The V gene lost 4 bases and the J gene lost 2 bases, with 15 bases spanning the gap. Germline-derived CDR1 and CDR2 are MNHEY and SMNVEV (reference sequence). Here the CDR3 reads CASSSPLRDPYNEQFF. The CDR3 DNA is TGTGCCAGCAGTTCCCCCCTCCGGGATCCCTACAATGAGCAGTTCTTC.

The DNA of the CDR3 is TGTGCCAGTAGCCCGACAGGGACGAGCATTCAGTACTTC. Its protein is CASSPTGTSIQYF. V usage is TRBV19 and J usage is TRBJ2-4, with 7 bases fitting TRBD1. V lost 6 bases to trimming and J lost 9 bases; unmatched junction nucleotides: 8. The CDR3 covers 13 residues. Germline CDR1 and CDR2: LNHDA and SQIVND (reference sequence).

The chain has TRBV21-1 and TRBJ2-1; the table gives TRBD2 as D, unverified against the DNA. TRBV21-1 is an annotated pseudogene. This CDR3 contains 16 residues. The CDR3 loop reads CASSPRGLSSYNEQFF. CDR3 DNA sequence: TGTGCCAGCAGCCCGCGGGGGCTAAGCTCCTACAATGAGCAGTTCTTC.

The rearrangement links TRBV4-3 to TRBJ2-3; D is uncertain. V gave up 3 bases and J gave up 0 bases, with 10 bases separating them. CDR3 length: 15 residues. Germline V lookup: CDR1 LGHNA, CDR2 YSLEER. CDR3 nucleotide sequence: TGCGCCAGCAGCCACCGGAAAGACAGCACAGATACGCAGTATTTT. It yields the protein CASSHRKDSTDTQYF.

In its sample, this clone was seen once. The chain combines TRBV27 with TRBJ1-5; 7 bases match TRBD1. From germline, CDR1 is MNHEY and CDR2 SMNVEV (reference sequence). V gave up 5 bases and J gave up 3 bases; unmatched junction bases: 7. The CDR3 covers 15 residues. DNA for the CDR3: TGTGCCAGCAGTGCGACAGGGCCCGTCAATCAGCCCCAGCATTTT. Its protein product is CASSATGPVNQPQHF.

The rearrangement joins TRBV6-5 to TRBJ1-6; no definite D call. Germline V gene data show CDR1 as MNHEY and CDR2 as SVGAGI. Between the trimmed V and J ends, which lost 6 bases and 8 bases, there was a span of 17 bases. This CDR3 has 15 residues. The CDR3 spells CASRARVVGHSPLHF. Written as DNA, the CDR3 is TGTGCCAGCAGGGCGAGAGTCGTAGGTCATTCACCCCTCCACTTT.

This rearrangement joins TRBV28 to TRBJ2-3, with a possible D match to TRBD1 (5 bases). The germline V gene encodes CDR1 MDHEN and CDR2 SYDVKM. CDR3 size: 13 residues. The V end lost 8 bases, the J end lost 6 bases, and 15 bases lay between the germline ends. The CDR3, as DNA: TGTGCCAGCCAGGGCTGGTCCACGGATACGCAGTATTTT. It translates to CASQGWSTDTQYF.

The chain uses TRBV6-1 and TRBJ1-3, with D possibly TRBD1 on 6 matching bases. With 2 bases removed from V and 3 bases from J, the gap between germline ends came to 14 bases. Germline values: CDR1 MNHNS, CDR2 SASEGT. This CDR3 has 16 amino acids. The CDR3 bases are TGTGCCAGCAGTGAAAGGACAGATTTTTATGGAAACACCATATATTTT. Translated: CASSERTDFYGNTIYF.

V and J are TRBV11-3 and TRBJ2-3; D not resolved. Trimming stripped 5 bases from V and 1 base from J, with 7 bases between. This CDR3 has 13 amino acids. Germline V CDR1 and CDR2: SGHNT, YENEEA. In nucleotides, the CDR3 is TGTGCCAGCAGCAGGCAGGGCACAGATACGCAGTATTTT. Its translation is CASSRQGTDTQYF.

The chain is built from TRBV18 and TRBJ1-4; 10 bases agree with TRBD1. With V trimmed by 6 bases and J by 6 bases, 4 bases remained unmatched. The CDR3 is 14 amino acids. CDR1 and CDR2 (germline): KGHSH, LQKENI. CDR3 in DNA: TGTGCCAGCTCCCCCGGGACAGGGGATGAAAAACTGTTTTTT. The encoded protein is CASSPGTGDEKLFF.

The chain employs TRBV5-4 and TRBJ1-4, with no clear D. V was trimmed by 0 bases and J by 6 bases, leaving 6 bases between them. The CDR3 length is 13 residues. Germline V lookup: CDR1 SGHNT, CDR2 YYREEE (reference sequence). CDR3 sequence reads: CASSLERDEKLFF. The CDR3 DNA reads as TGTGCCAGCAGCTTGGAAAGGGATGAAAAACTGTTTTTT.

The chain links TRBV7-2 to TRBJ1-2, with D possibly TRBD1 on 6 matching bases. The CDR3 totals 14 residues. V lost 5 bases and J 4 bases, leaving 14 bases between the germline ends. Germline V gene lookup returns CDR1 SGHTA and CDR2 FQGNSA. CDR3 sequence (DNA): TGTGCCAGCAGCCGGACAGACCGAGGCTATGGCTACACCTTC. Encoded protein: CASSRTDRGYGYTF.

The CDR3 sequence: CSVGGQGHEQYF. The CDR3, as DNA: TGCAGCGTTGGGGGACAGGGCCACGAGCAGTACTTC. This sequence joins TRBV29-1 and TRBJ2-7, with 9 bases identical to TRBD1. CDR1 is SQVTM and CDR2 is ANQGSEA in the germline V gene. CDR3 length: 12 amino acids. With 4 bases clipped from V and 5 bases from J, the junction kept 3 bases outside the gene matches.

The gene calls are TRBV12-5 and TRBJ2-2; D possibly matches TRBD1 or TRBD2 (6 bases each). The germline V gene encodes CDR1 LGHNT and CDR2 FRNRAP. The V and J ends lost 5 bases and 4 bases respectively, with 20 bases between them. This CDR3 spans 17 amino acids. The CDR3, as DNA: TGTGCTAGTGGTCCGATGACTTGGGGGGCTGGCACCGGGGAGCTGTTTTTT. Translation gives CASGPMTWGAGTGELFF.

The chain has TRBV2 and TRBJ2-2; no definite D call. The CDR3 runs 14 residues. The germline V gene encodes CDR1 SNHLY and CDR2 FYNNEI. The V gene lost 7 bases and the J gene lost 7 bases, with 16 bases spanning the gap. DNA of the CDR3: TGTGCCAGCACTGGCTCTAACCGGAACGGGGAGCTGTTTTTT. Its translation: CASTGSNRNGELFF. Variable domain in full (rest from reference TRBV2 and TRBJ2-2): EPEVTQTPSHQVTQMGQEVILRCVPISNHLYFYWYRQILGQKVEFLVSFYNNEISEKSEIFDDQFSVERPDGSNFTLKIRSTKLEDSAMYFCASTGSNRNGELFFGEGSRLTVL.

The chain couples TRBV7-9 to TRBJ2-7; weak D call: TRBD1 (5 bases). This CDR3 spans 12 amino acids. With 4 bases removed from V and 4 bases from J, the gap between germline ends came to 8 bases. Germline lookup yields CDR1 SEHNR and CDR2 FQNEAQ (reference sequence). CDR3 protein: CASSSGLYEQYF. As DNA, the CDR3 is TGTGCCAGCAGCTCAGGGTTATACGAGCAGTACTTC.

The chain employs TRBV5-4 and TRBJ1-2; TRBD1 agrees at 7 bases. With 4 bases clipped from V and 0 bases from J, the junction kept 6 bases outside the gene matches. Germline V CDR1 and CDR2: SGHNT, YYREEE (reference sequence). This CDR3 has 15 amino acids. CDR3 nucleotides: TGTGCCAGCAGCCGGGACAGACAACCTAACTATGGCTACACCTTC. This codes for CASSRDRQPNYGYTF.

The count of this clone is one. V and J are TRBV6-1 and TRBJ1-5, with TRBD1 matching over 9 bases. Germline loops: CDR1 MNHNS, CDR2 SASEGT. V lost 2 bases, J lost 3 bases, and 8 bases stayed unmatched. The CDR3 has 17 residues. CDR3 sequence reads: CASSERGQGTSNQPQHF. CDR3 sequence (DNA): TGTGCCAGCAGTGAACGGGGACAGGGAACATCCAATCAGCCCCAGCATTTT.

The chain has TRBV5-6 and TRBJ1-1, with 7 nucleotides matching TRBD1. This CDR3 is built from 15 residues. Germline V gives CDR1 SGHDT, CDR2 YYEEEE. V lost 4 bases and J lost 4; bases outside the gene matches: 10. Written as DNA, the CDR3 is TGTGCCAGCAGCACTCAAGACAGGGTTGTCACTGAAGCTTTCTTT. It codes for CASSTQDRVVTEAFF.

The V and J genes are TRBV29-1 and TRBJ2-5; the match to TRBD1 covers 9 bases. After removal of 6 bases from V and 9 bases from J, the junction contained 11 bases not matched to a gene. This CDR3 spans 13 amino acids. Germline V gene data show CDR1 as SQVTM and CDR2 as ANQGSEA. CDR3 sequence (DNA): TGCAGCGTCCGGACAGGGGAAAGGGAGGCCCAGTACTTC. Translated, it gives CSVRTGEREAQYF.

This clone showed up just once. The chain is built from TRBV9 and TRBJ1-1, with 9 bases that match TRBD1. The V and J ends lost 0 bases and 3 bases, in that order; junction bases with no gene match: 9. Looked up from germline, CDR1 is SGDLS and CDR2 is YYNGEE. The CDR3 has 17 amino acids. The CDR3 spells CASSVANVQGADTEAFF. As DNA, the CDR3 is TGTGCCAGCAGCGTAGCCAACGTACAGGGGGCCGACACTGAAGCTTTCTTT.

The V and J genes are TRBV7-3 and TRBJ2-2; tentative D call: TRBD2 (5 bases). This CDR3 spans 15 amino acids. V was trimmed by 5 bases and J by 3 bases, leaving 13 bases between them. The germline gives CDR1 SGHTA, CDR2 FQGTGA. In DNA, the CDR3 is TGTGCCAGCAGCCCACGGACTGGGGACACCGGGGAGCTGTTTTTT. Translating gives CASSPRTGDTGELFF.

This chain joins TRBV10-3 and TRBJ2-4, with a tentative D call TRBD1 (6 bases). V was cut by 10 bases and J by 7 bases, with 14 bases left in between. This CDR3 region has 12 residues. Germline V gene data show CDR1 as ENHRY and CDR2 as SYGVKD. The CDR3 sequence is CASSGTTNIQYF. CDR3 in DNA: TGTGCCAGTTCCGGGACAACCAACATTCAGTACTTC.